This T cell receptor (beta chain) appears in the sequencing data of a study of T cell changes during pregnancy in multiple sclerosis. Libraries were prepared by immunoSEQ multiplex PCR; TCRdb keeps only in-frame clonotypes and omits some of them. The table records approximately 66,000 clones, about 91% of them present only once. This clone was found once. V gave up 2 bases and J gave up 1 base; unmatched junction bases: 10. Germline-derived CDR1 and CDR2 are SGHAT and FQNNGV. The CDR3 contains 18 residues. The sequencing used CD8+ T cells from peripheral blood mononuclear cells, collected before pregnancy. The clonotype originates from a female donor with multiple sclerosis, enrolled in a pregnancy study. The chain has TRBV11-2 and TRBJ2-7; 11 bases line up with TRBD2. CDR3: CASSLMFSGGGGSYEQYF. In DNA form, the CDR3 reads TGTGCCAGCAGCTTAATGTTTAGCGGGGGGGGAGGGTCCTACGAGCAGTACTTC.